Listed here are 25 T cell receptor beta chains from one sample, sequenced in a study of siplizumab effects on memory and regulatory T cells. TCRdb's copy holds only in-frame clones and misses some; the assay was immunoSEQ multiplex PCR. The table includes about 50,000 clones, over 90% detected once. The sequenced sample was CD8+ T cells sorted from blood. These receptors were collected from a human donor in good health.

V and J are TRBV10-1 and TRBJ1-1, with D tentatively TRBD1 (5 bases). CDR3 length equals 12 residues. Trimming pared 4 bases from V and 5 bases from J, leaving 8 bases between. Germline CDR1 reads WNHNN; CDR2 reads SYGVQD (reference sequence). CDR3 amino acids: CASSARGTEAFF. CDR3 coding DNA: TGCGCCAGCAGTGCTAGGGGTACTGAAGCTTTCTTT.

This clone was seen only once. The CDR3 here is CASSEDGGELADTQYF. The CDR3 region has the DNA TGTGCCAGCAGTGAAGACGGAGGGGAGCTGGCAGATACGCAGTATTTT. The chain uses TRBV6-1 and TRBJ2-3; D is possibly TRBD2 (6 bases). Germline V gives CDR1 MNHNS, CDR2 SASEGT. This CDR3 has 16 amino acids. The V gene lost 1 base and the J gene lost 4 bases, with 15 bases spanning the gap.

This chain connects TRBV9 to TRBJ2-7; 10 positions agree with TRBD2. Germline values: CDR1 SGDLS, CDR2 YYNGEE. V was clipped by 1 base and J by 3 bases; unmatched bases: 4. The CDR3 is 15 amino acids. The CDR3 region is CASSVSGTSDYEQYF. DNA for the CDR3: TGTGCCAGCAGCGTATCCGGGACTAGCGACTACGAGCAGTACTTC.

This clone occurred once. V gene TRBV7-8 combines with J gene TRBJ1-2; 7 bases are shared with TRBD1. The germline gives CDR1 SGHVS, CDR2 FQNEAQ. V dropped 1 base and J dropped 6; count of bases not matched to a gene: 5. CDR3 length equals 14 residues. CDR3 sequence reads: CASSLGTGGHGYTF. CDR3 DNA: TGTGCCAGCAGCTTAGGGACAGGAGGACATGGCTACACCTTC.

V is TRBV4-2 and J is TRBJ2-1; TRBD1 or TRBD2 may be the D gene (6 bases each). The V end lost 3 bases, the J end lost 4 bases, and 16 bases lay between the germline ends. Germline values: CDR1 LGHNA, CDR2 YNFKEQ. This CDR3 is 16 amino acids long. The CDR3 sequence is CASSQIGGGTYNEQFF. The CDR3 bases are TGTGCCAGCAGCCAGATAGGGGGAGGAACTTACAATGAGCAGTTCTTC.

The genes are TRBV2 and TRBJ2-7; D might be TRBD2 (6 bases). Trimming cost V 3 bases and J 2 bases, with 14 bases left between them. CDR1 and CDR2 from the germline V gene are SNHLY and FYNNEI. This CDR3 contains 15 residues. DNA of the CDR3: TGTGCCAGCAGTGATTATGCGGGGCCTACCTACGAGCAGTACTTC. Translating gives CASSDYAGPTYEQYF.

This chain links TRBV6-1 with TRBJ2-7; TRBD2 might be the D (6 bases). This CDR3 is built from 13 residues. The V gene lost 8 bases and the J gene lost 0 bases, with 11 bases spanning the gap. Germline assignment: CDR1 MNHNS and CDR2 SASEGT. This CDR3 reads CASSIADSYEQYF. The DNA of the CDR3 is TGTGCCAGCTCGATAGCGGACTCCTACGAGCAGTACTTC.

The CDR3 loop reads CASSPEGGLDNQPQHF. DNA for the CDR3: TGTGCCAGCAGCCCCGAAGGTGGTTTGGACAATCAGCCCCAGCATTTT. The V and J genes are TRBV7-9 and TRBJ1-5; no clear D. CDR1 is SEHNR, CDR2 FQNEAQ, per germline (reference sequence). The V gene lost 5 bases and the J gene lost 3 bases, with 17 bases spanning the gap. CDR3 length equals 16 residues.

CDR3: CSVDSINTGELFF. The CDR3 DNA reads TGCAGCGTTGACTCGATCAACACCGGGGAGCTGTTTTTT. The chain couples TRBV29-1 to TRBJ2-2; D is unclear. Trimming removed 3 bases at V and 2 bases at J, with 7 bases between. This CDR3 contains 13 residues. Germline lookup yields CDR1 SQVTM and CDR2 ANQGSEA.

The V call is TRBV12-5, the J call TRBJ1-5, with a weak D call TRBD1 (5 bases). This CDR3 is built from 13 residues. The germline gives CDR1 LGHNT, CDR2 FRNRAP. Between the trimmed V and J ends, which lost 5 bases and 5 bases, there was a span of 10 bases. CDR3 sequence (DNA): TGTGCTAGTGGTGGCAGGGACCATCAGCCCCAGCATTTT. This translates into CASGGRDHQPQHF.

About this clone: Other DNA sequences within the sample encode an identical CDR3. V usage is TRBV4-2 and J usage is TRBJ1-2, with D possibly TRBD1 on 6 matching bases. CDR3 length equals 16 residues. Germline lookup yields CDR1 LGHNA and CDR2 YNFKEQ. With 1 base removed from V and 4 bases from J, the gap between germline ends came to 16 bases. Written as DNA, the CDR3 is TGTGCCAGCAGCCAAGTGGGGGACATTACCGGCTATGGCTACACCTTC. It codes for CASSQVGDITGYGYTF.

The J gene is TRBJ2-7, the V gene TRBV19; 9 nucleotides match TRBD1. Unmatched junction bases numbered 5, after V lost 4 bases and J lost 4 bases. This CDR3 is 14 amino acids long. The V gene's germline CDR1 is LNHDA and CDR2 SQIVND (reference sequence). Here the CDR3 DNA reads TGTGCCAGTAGTACCGGGACAGGGTTTTACGAGCAGTACTTC. Protein product: CASSTGTGFYEQYF. Looking up the rest from reference TRBV19 and TRBJ2-7 gives the full variable domain: DGGITQSPKYLFRKEGQNVTLSCEQNLNHDAMYWYRQDPGQGLRLIYYSQIVNDFQKGDIAEGYSVSREKKESFPLTVTSAQKNPTAFYLCASSTGTGFYEQYFGPGTRLTVT.

V is TRBV11-2 and J is TRBJ2-2, with TRBD2 identical over 13 bases. CDR1 and CDR2 from the germline V gene are SGHAT and FQNNGV. This CDR3 contains 18 residues. V shed 5 bases and J 0 bases; nucleotides not matched to a gene: 6. The CDR3 sequence is CASSHTTSGRTNTGELFF. The CDR3 DNA reads as TGTGCCAGCAGCCACACGACTAGCGGGAGGACGAACACCGGGGAGCTGTTTTTT. Full variable domain (outside the CDR3, taken from reference TRBV11-2 and TRBJ2-2): EAGVAQSPRYKIIEKRQSVAFWCNPISGHATLYWYQQILGQGPKLLIQFQNNGVVDDSQLPKDRFSAERLKGVDSTLKIQPAKLEDSAVYLCASSHTTSGRTNTGELFFGEGSRLTVL.

This clone was counted a single time. DNA for the CDR3: TGTGCCAGCAGCAAAATAAAAGCAGGGATGTTAGGCCGGCAACACGACGGGTACACTGAAGCTTTCTTT. Translating gives CASSKIKAGMLGRQHDGYTEAFF. The chain links TRBV21-1 to TRBJ1-1; the table gives TRBD1 as D, unverified against the DNA. TRBV21-1 is labeled a pseudogene. The CDR3 contains 23 residues.

The chain has TRBV5-6 and TRBJ1-3, with D possibly TRBD1 on 5 matching bases. V lost 0 bases and J lost 0, with 10 bases in between. This CDR3 region has 16 residues. Germline values: CDR1 SGHDT, CDR2 YYEEEE. This chain's CDR3 is CASSLGGAFSGNTIYF. CDR3 DNA: TGTGCCAGCAGCTTGGGAGGGGCTTTCTCTGGAAACACCATATATTTT.

In regard to this clone: The same CDR3 is also encoded by other DNA sequences in this sample. The V gene is TRBV19, the J gene TRBJ1-5; TRBD1 matches at 9 bases. The CDR3 totals 15 residues. J was trimmed by 4 bases and V by 3 bases; bases with no gene match: 4. Germline V gene lookup returns CDR1 LNHDA and CDR2 SQIVND (reference sequence). CDR3 sequence: CASSIWGQGNQPQHF. DNA for the CDR3: TGTGCCAGTAGTATTTGGGGACAGGGAAATCAGCCCCAGCATTTT.

The rearrangement uses TRBV11-2 and TRBJ2-3; no clear D. CDR3 length equals 14 residues. V was clipped by 5 bases and J by 11 bases, with 20 bases between them. Germline loops: CDR1 SGHAT, CDR2 FQNNGV. The CDR3 protein is CASSARRPSLEQYF. The CDR3 region has the DNA TGTGCCAGCAGCGCCCGCCGCCCGAGTCTTGAGCAGTATTTT.

The CDR3 nucleotides are TGTGCCAGCACCGACTGGGGTTGGGGGAGACCCCTCCACTTT. Translation gives CASTDWGWGRPLHF. The gene calls are TRBV6-5 and TRBJ1-6, with D possibly being TRBD1 (5 bases). The germline V and J ends were trimmed by 7 bases and 12 bases, with 19 bases remaining between them. CDR3 length equals 14 residues. The germline CDR1 and CDR2 sequences are MNHEY and SVGAGI.

This clone occurred once. V is TRBV4-1 and J is TRBJ2-3; D gene unclear. CDR3 length: 13 amino acids. The germline CDR1 and CDR2 sequences are MGHRA and YSYEKL. The V gene lost 0 bases and the J gene lost 4 bases, with 5 bases spanning the gap. The DNA for the CDR3 is TGCGCCAGCAGCCAAGATCCTCCAGATACGCAGTATTTT. It specifies CASSQDPPDTQYF.

The CDR3 nucleotides are TGTGCCAGCAGTCTCGGAACGACAGGGGATCGGCGCGAGCAGTACTTC. Translated: CASSLGTTGDRREQYF. This chain links TRBV28 with TRBJ2-7, with TRBD1 identical over 8 bases. With V trimmed by 5 bases and J by 6 bases, 15 bases remained unmatched. This CDR3 is built from 16 residues. CDR1 and CDR2 from the germline V gene are MDHEN and SYDVKM.

This clone came up once. The chain joins TRBV27 to TRBJ1-1; 10 bases agree with TRBD1. CDR1 is MNHEY, CDR2 SMNVEV, per germline (reference sequence). V shed 6 bases, J shed 4 bases, and the junction held 2 bases outside the gene matches. The CDR3 is 13 amino acids. CDR3 coding DNA: TGTGCCAGCAGGGGGACAGGGGTCACTGAAGCTTTCTTT. Translated, it gives CASRGTGVTEAFF.

V gene TRBV7-9 combines with J gene TRBJ2-2; TRBD2 is a possible D gene (6 bases). The germline V gene has CDR1 SEHNR and CDR2 FQNEAQ (reference sequence). The V end was cut by 5 bases, the J end by 2 bases, with 15 bases between. The CDR3 contains 16 residues. CDR3: CASSPLAARNTGELFF. CDR3 nucleotides: TGTGCCAGCAGCCCCTTAGCGGCACGAAACACCGGGGAGCTGTTTTTT.

The chain recombines TRBV27 with TRBJ2-1, with TRBD2 matching over 11 bases. Germline loops: CDR1 MNHEY, CDR2 SMNVEV (reference sequence). With V trimmed by 6 bases and J by 6 bases, 19 bases remained unmatched. The CDR3 totals 19 residues. The CDR3 here is CASSRGGARLAGGLNEQFF. The DNA of the CDR3 is TGTGCCAGCAGCCGAGGGGGGGCTCGCCTAGCGGGAGGACTCAATGAGCAGTTCTTC.

This clone was found a few times. The rearrangement joins TRBV30 to TRBJ2-1; D assignment may be TRBD1 or TRBD2 (5 bases each). Looked up from germline, CDR1 is GTSNPN and CDR2 is SVGIG (reference sequence). With 5 bases removed from V and 4 bases from J, the gap between germline ends came to 9 bases. The CDR3 sequence is 12 residues long. The CDR3 here is CAWGTAYNEQFF. The CDR3 DNA is TGTGCCTGGGGGACGGCTTACAATGAGCAGTTCTTC.

Only a few counts were recorded for this clone. V gene TRBV19 combines with J gene TRBJ2-1; no definite D call. V was trimmed by 1 base and J by 0 bases, leaving 7 bases between them. The CDR3 runs 15 residues. The germline CDR1 and CDR2 sequences are LNHDA and SQIVND (reference sequence). This CDR3 reads CASSIGPSSYNEQFF. CDR3 nucleotide sequence: TGTGCCAGTAGTATAGGCCCGAGCTCCTACAATGAGCAGTTCTTC.